These T cell receptor beta chains were read from a single sample in a study of PD-1 blockade in classical Hodgkin lymphoma. Method: immunoSEQ multiplex PCR; TCRdb's copy keeps in-frame clones and lacks some. The table has around 50,000 clones, about 75% seen once. The sequenced sample was peripheral blood mononuclear cells (PBMCs), obtained before the fourth cycle of nivolumab. The origin of the receptors is a human donor with classical Hodgkin lymphoma. Each CDR3 is given with its conserved first and last residue. Each record gives: CDR3 length, J gene, V gene, clone size, D gene, CDR3 DNA, CDR3 protein. D genes are given only for firm matches. Size is omitted from some rows. Given values are once, few, many or a class for expanded clones.

15,TRBJ2-6,TRBV7-2,NA,NA,TGTGTCGGCCCCCTTTTTGGGTCTGGGGCCAACGTCCTGACTTTC,CVGPLFGSGANVLTF
12,TRBJ2-5,TRBV29-1,few,TRBD1,TGCAGCGCTAGCAGGGGGCGGGAGACCCAGTACTTC,CSASRGRETQYF
15,TRBJ2-1,TRBV11-3,NA,NA,TGTGCCAGCAGCTTCCCGGGGAGCACCTACAATGAGCAGTTCTTC,CASSFPGSTYNEQFF
15,TRBJ2-7,TRBV19,few,TRBD2,TGTGCCAGTAGGAGAGCTAGCGGGAGCTCCTACGAGCAGTACTTC,CASRRASGSSYEQYF
15,TRBJ2-7,TRBV28,NA,TRBD1,TGTGCCAGCCCCCCGCCGGGACAGGGGGCCTACGAGCAGTACTTC,CASPPPGQGAYEQYF
15,TRBJ1-2,TRBV6-1,NA,TRBD1,TGTGCCAGCACATATTGGGGACAGGAGCACTATGGCTACACCTTC,CASTYWGQEHYGYTF
15,TRBJ2-7,TRBV4-1,NA,TRBD2,TGCGCCAGCAGCCTCACTAGCGGGAGTATCTACGAGCAGTACTTC,CASSLTSGSIYEQYF
14,TRBJ2-1,TRBV28,NA,NA,TGTGCCAGCAGTTTCCAGCCCTCGGGTAATGAGCAGTTCTTC,CASSFQPSGNEQFF
15,TRBJ2-5,TRBV29-1,NA,TRBD2,TGCAGCGTTGAAGCAGCGGGAGAATCCCAAGAGACCCAGTACTTC,CSVEAAGESQETQYF
15,TRBJ2-1,TRBV18,NA,TRBD2,TGTGCCAGCTCACGGACTAGCGGGATTTACAATGAGCAGTTCTTC,CASSRTSGIYNEQFF
14,TRBJ2-1,TRBV6-5,NA,TRBD2,TGTGCCAGCAGTTACATGTCAGGGAGGGATGAGCAGTTCTTC,CASSYMSGRDEQFF
18,TRBJ2-7,TRBV21-1,once,NA,TGTGCCAGCAGCCAAAGGGGGCTTTCGTCTAGGAGAGAGGGAGAGCAGTACTTC,CASSQRGLSSRREGEQYF
13,TRBJ2-7,TRBV2,medium-sized,NA,TGTGCCAGCAGTATCGGGGGACCCTACGAGCAGTACTTC,CASSIGGPYEQYF
10,TRBJ2-7,TRBV6-5,NA,NA,TGTGCCAGCAGTGACTACGAGCAGTACTTC,CASSDYEQYF
15,TRBJ2-3,TRBV19,NA,NA,TGTGCCAGTAGTATGTGGGCGTTGAGCACAGATACGCAGTATTTT,CASSMWALSTDTQYF
14,TRBJ2-3,TRBV7-3,NA,TRBD2,TGTGCCAGCAGTCGCCTAGCGGGAGGGAGTACGCAGTATTTT,CASSRLAGGSTQYF
15,TRBJ2-7,TRBV14,NA,TRBD1,TGTGCCAGCAGCCCGGACAGGGCTCGGACCTACGAGCAGTACTTC,CASSPDRARTYEQYF
11,TRBJ2-7,TRBV2,NA,NA,TGTGCCAGCACAGGGGCTTGGGAGCAGTACTTC,CASTGAWEQYF
14,TRBJ2-5,TRBV5-1,NA,TRBD2,TGCGCCAGCAGCTCGGAGGGGCGGGAGGAGACCCAGTACTTC,CASSSEGREETQYF
13,TRBJ1-1,TRBV18,NA,TRBD1,TGTGCCAGCTCACAGGACAGGGACACTGAAGCTTTCTTT,CASSQDRDTEAFF
15,TRBJ1-2,TRBV27,once,NA,TGTGCCAGCAGTTTACTAGGGGGGTCAAGGGGCGGCTACACCTTC,CASSLLGGSRGGYTF
14,TRBJ2-7,TRBV11-3,NA,TRBD1,TGTGCCAGCAGAGGACAGGATGGAAGGTACGAGCAGTACTTC,CASRGQDGRYEQYF
15,TRBJ2-7,TRBV7-9,few,TRBD2,TGTGCCAGCAGCTTAGCTAGCGGGAGAGGGGGGGAGCAGTACTTC,CASSLASGRGGEQYF
14,TRBJ2-7,TRBV5-1,NA,NA,TGCGCCAGCAGCTTGTCCGGAGGGAACTACGAGCAGTACTTC,CASSLSGGNYEQYF
18,TRBJ2-3,TRBV27,NA,TRBD2,TGTGCCAGCAGTTTCCTCAGTTTAGCGGGAGTAAAAGCCGCGGGGCAGTATTTT,CASSFLSLAGVKAAGQYF
16,TRBJ2-6,TRBV19,NA,NA,TGTGCCAGTAGTATACGCGCATACTCTGGGGCCAACGTCCTGACTTTC,CASSIRAYSGANVLTF
14,TRBJ2-7,TRBV27,NA,NA,TGTGCCAGCAGCTTACAAGGCCCCCCCTACGAGCAGTACTTC,CASSLQGPPYEQYF
14,TRBJ2-7,TRBV5-1,many,NA,TGCGCCAGCACCCGGGACTCTAGCTCCTACGAGCAGTACTTC,CASTRDSSSYEQYF